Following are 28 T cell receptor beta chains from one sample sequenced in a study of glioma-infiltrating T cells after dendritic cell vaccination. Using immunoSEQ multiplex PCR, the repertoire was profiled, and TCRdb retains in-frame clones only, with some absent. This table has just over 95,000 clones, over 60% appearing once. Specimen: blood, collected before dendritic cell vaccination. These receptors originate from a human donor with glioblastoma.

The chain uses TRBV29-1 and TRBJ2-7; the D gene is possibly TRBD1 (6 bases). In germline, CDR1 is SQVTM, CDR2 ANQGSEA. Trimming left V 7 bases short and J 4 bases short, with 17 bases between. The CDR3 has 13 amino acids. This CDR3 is CSARDNLFYEQYF. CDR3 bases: TGCAGCGCCCGGGACAACCTTTTTTACGAGCAGTACTTC.

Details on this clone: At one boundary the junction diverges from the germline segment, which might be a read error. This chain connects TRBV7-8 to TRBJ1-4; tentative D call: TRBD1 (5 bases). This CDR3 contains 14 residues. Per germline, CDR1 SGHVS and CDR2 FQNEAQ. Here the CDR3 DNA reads TGTGCCAGCAGCTTACGGGGACTATATGAAGAACTGTTTTTT. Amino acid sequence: CASSLRGLYEELFF.

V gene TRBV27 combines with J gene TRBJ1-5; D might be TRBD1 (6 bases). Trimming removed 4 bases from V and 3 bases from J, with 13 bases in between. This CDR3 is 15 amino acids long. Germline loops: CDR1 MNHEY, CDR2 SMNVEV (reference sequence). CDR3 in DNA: TGTGCCAGCAGTTCAACCTACAGGGACAATCAGCCCCAGCATTTT. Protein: CASSSTYRDNQPQHF.

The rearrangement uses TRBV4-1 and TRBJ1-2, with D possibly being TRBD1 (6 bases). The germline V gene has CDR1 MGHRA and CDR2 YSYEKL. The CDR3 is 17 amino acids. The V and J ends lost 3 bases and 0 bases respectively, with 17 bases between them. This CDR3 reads CASSHPSPGHTNYGYTF. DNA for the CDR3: TGCGCCAGCAGCCACCCGTCCCCGGGACATACTAACTATGGCTACACCTTC.

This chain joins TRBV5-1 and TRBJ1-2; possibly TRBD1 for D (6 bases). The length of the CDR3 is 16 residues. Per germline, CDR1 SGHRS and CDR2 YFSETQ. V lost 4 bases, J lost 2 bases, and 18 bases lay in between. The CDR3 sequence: CASSLGHQTGNYGYTF. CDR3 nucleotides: TGCGCCAGCAGCCTGGGCCACCAAACAGGGAACTATGGCTACACCTTC.

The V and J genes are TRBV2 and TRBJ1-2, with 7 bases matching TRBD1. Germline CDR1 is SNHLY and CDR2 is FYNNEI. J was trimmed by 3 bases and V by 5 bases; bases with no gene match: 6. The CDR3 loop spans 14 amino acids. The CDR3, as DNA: TGTGCCAGCAGTAATCAGGGGGTGGACTATGGCTACACCTTC. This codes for CASSNQGVDYGYTF. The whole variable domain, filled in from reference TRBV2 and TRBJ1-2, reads EPEVTQTPSHQVTQMGQEVILRCVPISNHLYFYWYRQILGQKVEFLVSFYNNEISEKSEIFDDQFSVERPDGSNFTLKIRSTKLEDSAMYFCASSNQGVDYGYTFGSGTRLTVV.

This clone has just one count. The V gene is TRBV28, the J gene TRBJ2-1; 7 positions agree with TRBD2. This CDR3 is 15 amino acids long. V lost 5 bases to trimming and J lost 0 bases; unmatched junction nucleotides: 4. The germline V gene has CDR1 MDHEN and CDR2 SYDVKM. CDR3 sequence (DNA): TGTGCCAGCAGTCCGGGACTACACTCCTACAATGAGCAGTTCTTC. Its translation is CASSPGLHSYNEQFF.

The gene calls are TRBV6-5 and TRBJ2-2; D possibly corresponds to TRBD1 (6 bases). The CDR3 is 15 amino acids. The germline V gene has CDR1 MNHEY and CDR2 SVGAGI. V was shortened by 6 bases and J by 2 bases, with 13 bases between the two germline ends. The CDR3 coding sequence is TGTGCCAGCAGCCCCTTGGGGGCTAACACCGGGGAGCTGTTTTTT. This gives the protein CASSPLGANTGELFF.

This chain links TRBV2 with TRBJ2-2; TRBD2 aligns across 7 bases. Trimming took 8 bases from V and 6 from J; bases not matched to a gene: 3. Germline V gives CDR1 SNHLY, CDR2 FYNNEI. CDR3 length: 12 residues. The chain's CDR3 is CASGGVAGELFF. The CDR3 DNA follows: TGTGCCAGCGGGGGGGTTGCCGGGGAGCTGTTTTTT.

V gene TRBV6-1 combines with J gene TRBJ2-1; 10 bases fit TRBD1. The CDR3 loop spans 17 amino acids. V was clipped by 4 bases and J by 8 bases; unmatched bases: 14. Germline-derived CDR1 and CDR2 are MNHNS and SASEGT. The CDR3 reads CASSAITGTGEEDEQFF. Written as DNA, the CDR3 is TGTGCCAGCAGTGCCATTACCGGGACAGGGGAGGAGGATGAGCAGTTCTTC.

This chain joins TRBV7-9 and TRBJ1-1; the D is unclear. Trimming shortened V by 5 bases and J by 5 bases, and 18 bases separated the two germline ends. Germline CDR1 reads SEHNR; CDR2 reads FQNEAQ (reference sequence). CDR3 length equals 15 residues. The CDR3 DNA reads TGTGCCAGCAGCCGCGCGGGAGTAGGGAAGACTGAAGCTTTCTTT. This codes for CASSRAGVGKTEAFF.

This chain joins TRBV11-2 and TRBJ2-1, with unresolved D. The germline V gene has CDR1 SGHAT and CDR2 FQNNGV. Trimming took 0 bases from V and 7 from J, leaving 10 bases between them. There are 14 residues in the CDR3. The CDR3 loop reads CASSLDGSRNEQFF. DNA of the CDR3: TGTGCCAGCAGCTTAGATGGGTCCAGGAATGAGCAGTTCTTC.

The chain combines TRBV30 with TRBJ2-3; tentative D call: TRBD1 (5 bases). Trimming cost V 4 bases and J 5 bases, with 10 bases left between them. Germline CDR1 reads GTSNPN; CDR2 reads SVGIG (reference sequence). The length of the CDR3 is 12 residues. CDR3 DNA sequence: TGTGCCTGGAAGTGGGGCGGAGATACGCAGTATTTT. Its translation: CAWKWGGDTQYF. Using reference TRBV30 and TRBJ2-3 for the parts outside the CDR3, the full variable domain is SQTIHQWPATLVQPVGSPLSLECTVEGTSNPNLYWYRQAAGRGLQLLFYSVGIGQISSEVPQNLSASRPQDRQFILSSKKLLLSDSGFYLCAWKWGGDTQYFGPGTRLTVL.

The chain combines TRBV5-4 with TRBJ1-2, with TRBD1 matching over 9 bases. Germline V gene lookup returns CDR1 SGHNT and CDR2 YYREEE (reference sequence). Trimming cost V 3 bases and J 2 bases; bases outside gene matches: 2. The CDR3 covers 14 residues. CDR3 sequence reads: CASSSDRGNYGYTF. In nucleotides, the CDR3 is TGTGCCAGCAGCTCCGACAGGGGGAACTATGGCTACACCTTC.

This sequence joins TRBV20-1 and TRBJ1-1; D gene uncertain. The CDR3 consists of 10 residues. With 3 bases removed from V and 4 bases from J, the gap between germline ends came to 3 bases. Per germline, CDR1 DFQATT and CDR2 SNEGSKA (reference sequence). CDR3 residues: CSASRTEAFF. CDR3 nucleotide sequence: TGCAGTGCTAGTCGCACTGAAGCTTTCTTT.

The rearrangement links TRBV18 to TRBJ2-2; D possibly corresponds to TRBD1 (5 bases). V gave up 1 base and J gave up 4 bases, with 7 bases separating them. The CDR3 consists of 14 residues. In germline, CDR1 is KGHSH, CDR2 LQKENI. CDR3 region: CASSPQDITGELFF. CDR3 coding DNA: TGTGCCAGCTCACCACAGGACATCACCGGGGAGCTGTTTTTT.

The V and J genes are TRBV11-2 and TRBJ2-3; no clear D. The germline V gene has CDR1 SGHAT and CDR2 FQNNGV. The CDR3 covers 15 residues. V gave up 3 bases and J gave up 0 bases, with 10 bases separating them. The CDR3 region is CASSFGMESTDTQYF. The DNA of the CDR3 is TGTGCCAGCAGCTTTGGTATGGAGAGCACAGATACGCAGTATTTT.

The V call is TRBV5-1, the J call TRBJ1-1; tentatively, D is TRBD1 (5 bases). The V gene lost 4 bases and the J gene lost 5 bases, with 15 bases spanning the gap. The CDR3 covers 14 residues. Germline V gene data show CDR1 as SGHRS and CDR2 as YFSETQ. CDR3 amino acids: CASSGGRGLTEAFF. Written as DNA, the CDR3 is TGCGCCAGCAGCGGAGGACGGGGACTGACTGAAGCTTTCTTT.

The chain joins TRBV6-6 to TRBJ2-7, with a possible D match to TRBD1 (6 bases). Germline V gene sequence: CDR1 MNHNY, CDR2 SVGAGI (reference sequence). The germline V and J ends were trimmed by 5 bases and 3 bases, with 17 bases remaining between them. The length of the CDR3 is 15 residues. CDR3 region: CASSRSGAQGYEQYF. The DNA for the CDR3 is TGTGCCAGCAGTCGTTCAGGGGCACAGGGCTACGAGCAGTACTTC.

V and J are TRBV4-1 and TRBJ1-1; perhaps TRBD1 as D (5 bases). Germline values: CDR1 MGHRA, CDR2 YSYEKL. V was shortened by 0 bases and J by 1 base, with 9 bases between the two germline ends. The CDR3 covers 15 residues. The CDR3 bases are TGCGCCAGCAGCCAAGAGGAGGGGAAGAACACTGAAGCTTTCTTT. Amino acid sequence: CASSQEEGKNTEAFF.

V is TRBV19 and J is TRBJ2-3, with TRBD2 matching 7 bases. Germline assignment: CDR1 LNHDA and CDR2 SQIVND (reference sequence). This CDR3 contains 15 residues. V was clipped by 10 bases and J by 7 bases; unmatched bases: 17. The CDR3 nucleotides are TGTGCCACTCAGGAGGGAGCGGGGCCTCTCAATACGCAGTATTTT. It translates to CATQEGAGPLNTQYF.

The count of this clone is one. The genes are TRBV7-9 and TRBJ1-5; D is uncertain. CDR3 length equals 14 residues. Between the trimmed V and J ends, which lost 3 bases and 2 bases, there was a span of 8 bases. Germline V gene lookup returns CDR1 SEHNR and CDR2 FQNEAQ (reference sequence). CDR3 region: CASSFSGGNQPQHF. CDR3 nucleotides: TGTGCCAGCAGCTTTTCCGGGGGCAATCAGCCCCAGCATTTT.

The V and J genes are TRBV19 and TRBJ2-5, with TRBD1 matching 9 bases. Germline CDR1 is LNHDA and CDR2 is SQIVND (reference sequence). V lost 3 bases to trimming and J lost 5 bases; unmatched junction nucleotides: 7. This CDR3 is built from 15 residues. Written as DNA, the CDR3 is TGTGCCAGTAGTATGGGACAGGGAACAAGTGAGACCCAGTACTTC. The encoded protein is CASSMGQGTSETQYF.

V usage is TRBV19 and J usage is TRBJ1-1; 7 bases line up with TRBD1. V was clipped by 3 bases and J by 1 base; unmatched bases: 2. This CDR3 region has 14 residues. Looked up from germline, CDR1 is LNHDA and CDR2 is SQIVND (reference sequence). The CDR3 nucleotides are TGTGCCAGTAGTATTAACAGGGGGAACACTGAAGCTTTCTTT. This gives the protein CASSINRGNTEAFF.

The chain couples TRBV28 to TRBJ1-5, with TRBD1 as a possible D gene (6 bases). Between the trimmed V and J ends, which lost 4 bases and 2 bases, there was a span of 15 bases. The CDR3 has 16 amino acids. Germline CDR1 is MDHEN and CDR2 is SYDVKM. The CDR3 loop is CASSYRVAGGNQPQHF. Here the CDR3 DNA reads TGTGCCAGCAGTTACAGGGTAGCGGGCGGCAATCAGCCCCAGCATTTT.

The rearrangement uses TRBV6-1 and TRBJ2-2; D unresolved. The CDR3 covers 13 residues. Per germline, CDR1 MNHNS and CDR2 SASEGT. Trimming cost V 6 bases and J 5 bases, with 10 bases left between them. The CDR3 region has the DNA TGTGCCAGCAGATTAACTGATACCGGGGAGCTGTTTTTT. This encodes CASRLTDTGELFF.

The chain's CDR3 is CASSRDRAGYTF. Written as DNA, the CDR3 is TGTGCCAGCAGCCGGGACAGAGCTGGCTACACCTTC. The chain carries TRBV6-1 and TRBJ1-2, with 7 nucleotides matching TRBD1. CDR3 length equals 12 residues. CDR1 is MNHNS, CDR2 SASEGT, per germline. V lost 6 bases and J lost 7; bases outside the gene matches: 5.

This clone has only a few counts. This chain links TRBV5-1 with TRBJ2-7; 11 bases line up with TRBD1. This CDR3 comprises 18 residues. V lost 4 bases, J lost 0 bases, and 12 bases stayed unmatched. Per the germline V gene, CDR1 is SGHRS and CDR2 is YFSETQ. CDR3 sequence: CASSLNTPGQGVSYEQYF. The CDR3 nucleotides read TGCGCCAGCAGCCTGAATACCCCGGGACAGGGGGTCTCCTACGAGCAGTACTTC.